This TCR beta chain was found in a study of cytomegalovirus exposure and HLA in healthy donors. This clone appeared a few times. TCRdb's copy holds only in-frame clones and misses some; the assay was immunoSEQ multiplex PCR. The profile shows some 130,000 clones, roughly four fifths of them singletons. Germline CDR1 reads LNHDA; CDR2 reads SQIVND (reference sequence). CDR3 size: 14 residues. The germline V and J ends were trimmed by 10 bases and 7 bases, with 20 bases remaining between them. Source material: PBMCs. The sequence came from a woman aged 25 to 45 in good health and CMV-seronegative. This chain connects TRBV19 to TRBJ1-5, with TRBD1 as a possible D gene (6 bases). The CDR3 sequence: CATTSSTGIQPQHF. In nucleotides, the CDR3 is TGTGCCACCACGAGTTCCACAGGGATCCAGCCCCAGCATTTT.